This T cell receptor (beta chain) was recorded in a study of T-cell memory formation after mild COVID-19. The length of the CDR3 is 14 residues. V lost 8 bases and J lost 7, with 17 bases in between. MiXCR, applied by TCRdb to the 5' RACE reads, yields one record per CDR3 protein. The sample has roughly 400,000 distinct CDR3 sequences, roughly 18% seen once. The chain combines TRBV12-3 or TRBV12-4 with TRBJ1-4; no firm D call. Sequencing used PBMCs or a T cell subset sorted from them (not recorded which). The receptor was derived from a young man who had mild COVID-19 (a few samples of this study predate the infection). Cell type and time point are not known. CDR3 sequence (DNA): TGTGCCAGCTCGGAAAAGGGAGGAGGTGAAAAACTGTTTTTT. Translated: CASSEKGGGEKLFF.